This is a list of T cell receptor beta chains from one sample in a study of T cells after posttransplantation cyclophosphamide. TCRdb keeps only in-frame clones here, not all; method: immunoSEQ multiplex PCR. Observed in the sample are about 12,000 clones, none of them singletons. Input material: PBMCs. These receptors came from a middle-aged woman in good health, CMV-negative, and a related stem cell transplant donor. CDR3s include the opening cysteine and the closing phenylalanine or tryptophan. A D gene is named only where the DNA matches it firmly. Clone size is not always given. Where it is, it says once, few, many or a class for expanded clones.

D gene	V gene	clone size	J gene	CDR3 protein	CDR3 DNA
TRBD1	TRBV6-6	many	TRBJ1-5	CASSYRGDSPKGQHF	TGTGCCAGCAGTTACAGGGGGGACAGCCCTAAGGGCCAGCATTTT
TRBD2	TRBV7-2	many	TRBJ2-2	CASSSQRGGAGELFF	TGTGCCAGCAGCTCCCAGCGGGGGGGCGCCGGGGAGCTGTTTTTT
NA	TRBV10-1	medium-sized	TRBJ2-7	CASSRSGGAWPVVAYEQYF	TGCGCCAGCAGCCGCTCCGGGGGAGCTTGGCCGGTGGTGGCCTACGAGCAGTACTTC
NA	TRBV28	many	TRBJ2-7	CASSRSAGWEQYF	TGTGCCAGCAGCCGAAGCGCAGGGTGGGAGCAGTACTTC
TRBD1	TRBV5-4	many	TRBJ1-2	CASRGTGVHGYTF	TGTGCCAGCAGAGGGACAGGAGTTCATGGCTACACCTTC
TRBD2	TRBV10-1	many	TRBJ2-5	CASTFTTSGSETQYF	TGCGCCAGCACCTTTACGACTAGCGGGAGTGAGACCCAGTACTTC
NA	TRBV11-1	many	TRBJ1-1	CASSFWGQNTEAFF	TGTGCCAGCAGCTTCTGGGGACAGAACACTGAAGCTTTCTTT
TRBD2	TRBV28	many	TRBJ2-7	CASSLFGGTYEQYF	TGTGCCAGCAGTTTATTCGGGGGGACCTACGAGCAGTACTTC
NA	TRBV11-2	NA	TRBJ2-5	CASSLAGVGETQYF	TGTGCCAGCAGCTTAGCCGGGGTCGGAGAGACCCAGTACTTC
TRBD1	TRBV7-2	many	TRBJ2-3	CASSSRGQGSQYTQYF	TGTGCCAGCAGCTCGAGGGGACAGGGGTCACAATATACGCAGTATTTT
NA	TRBV28	many	TRBJ2-1	CAWDWDEQFF	TGTGCCTGGGACTGGGATGAGCAGTTCTTC
TRBD2	TRBV30	NA	TRBJ2-1	CAWSVLQREGSGQFF	TGTGCCTGGAGTGTGCTCCAGCGGGAGGGATCCGGCCAGTTCTTC
NA	TRBV29-1	many	TRBJ1-3	CSVGVWGLGNTIYF	TGCAGCGTTGGGGTCTGGGGCCTTGGAAACACCATATATTTT
NA	TRBV9	many	TRBJ2-2	CASSVPSTGELFF	TGTGCCAGCAGCGTTCCTTCGACCGGGGAGCTGTTTTTT
TRBD2	TRBV29-1	few	TRBJ2-2	CSARRLAGEGNTGELFF	TGCAGCGCCCGAAGGCTGGCGGGGGAGGGGAACACCGGGGAGCTGTTTTTT
NA	TRBV19	many	TRBJ1-5	CASADRPSNQPQHF	TGTGCCAGTGCTGACAGGCCAAGCAATCAGCCCCAGCATTTT
TRBD2	TRBV7-2	many	TRBJ2-1	CASSLAFTSGDYNEQFF	TGTGCCAGCAGCTTAGCCTTTACTAGCGGAGACTACAATGAGCAGTTCTTC
NA	TRBV6-2/TRBV6-3	many	TRBJ1-5	CASSFTTNQPQHF	TGTGCCAGCAGCTTCACCACAAATCAGCCCCAGCATTTT
TRBD2	TRBV6-1	many	TRBJ2-1	CASSEGGGSYNEQFF	TGTGCCAGCAGTGAAGGAGGCGGGAGTTACAATGAGCAGTTCTTC